These T cell receptor beta chains were read from a single sample in a study of T-cell memory formation after mild COVID-19. Each CDR3 protein is one row after TCRdb ran MiXCR on the 5' RACE reads. Of 250,000 to 300,000 distinct CDR3 sequences listed, under 8.5% are singletons. Sequencing used PBMCs or a T cell subset sorted from them (not recorded which). The receptor source for this set is a young man who had mild COVID-19 (a few samples of this study predate the infection). Cell type and time point are not known. The CDR3 runs from the conserved cysteine through the conserved F or W. The D gene is left open where the match is weak. Where a row states a size, it is once, few, many or the class of an expanded clone; other rows omit it.

d_gene	j_gene	v_gene	abundance	CDR3nt	CDR3aa
.	TRBJ2-6	TRBV6-4	few	TGTGCCAGCAGGATCCAGACGACTCTAACCAACTCTGGGGCCAACGTCCTGACTTTC	CASRIQTTLTNSGANVLTF
.	TRBJ1-1	TRBV6-1	.	TGTGCCAGCCTTTTAGGCACTGAAGCTTTCTTT	CASLLGTEAFF
.	TRBJ1-4	TRBV4-3	few	TGCGCCAGCAGCCAAGATCTCGGGGGTGATGAAAAACTGTTTTTT	CASSQDLGGDEKLFF
.	TRBJ2-3	TRBV29-1	.	TGCAGCGTTGCGTTGACTGAAGATACGCAGTATTTT	CSVALTEDTQYF
TRBD2	TRBJ2-3	TRBV30	many	TGTGCCTGCAAGACTAGCGGGACAGATACGCAGTATTTT	CACKTSGTDTQYF
.	TRBJ1-6	TRBV6-6	few	TGTGCCAGCAGCCCACCCCGGGCAGGCTTCAAGTCACCCCTCCACTTT	CASSPPRAGFKSPLHF
.	TRBJ1-1	TRBV27	.	TGTGCCAGCAAGTTTTACAGTGACACTGAAGCTTTCTTT	CASKFYSDTEAFF
.	TRBJ2-2	TRBV7-9	few	TGTGCCAGCAGCTTGGGTGACCCAGCCCCTTACACCGGGGAGCTGTTTTTT	CASSLGDPAPYTGELFF
.	TRBJ1-2	TRBV4-3	.	TGCGCCAGCAGCCAGGATCTCGGCGTCCTGATCTATGGCTACACCTTC	CASSQDLGVLIYGYTF
.	TRBJ2-3	TRBV4-3	many	TGCGCCAGCAGCCAAGATCTGCTTACGGGGGCTAGCACAGATACGCAGTATTTT	CASSQDLLTGASTDTQYF
TRBD1	TRBJ1-2	TRBV4-2	.	TGTGCCAGCAGCACCTGGGGGACAGACCACCACTATGTCTACACCTTC	CASSTWGTDHHYVYTF
.	TRBJ2-4	TRBV5-1	many	TGCGCCAGCAGCTTGACAGGAGGAGATGCCGTTACGGCCAAAAACATTCAGTACTTC	CASSLTGGDAVTAKNIQYF
.	TRBJ2-1	TRBV5-1	many	TGCGCCAGCAGCATGCAGGGTCCCGACAATGAGCAGTTCTTC	CASSMQGPDNEQFF
.	TRBJ1-2	TRBV7-2	few	TGTGCCAGCAGCCCAGGACAACCTCCTGGCTATGGCTACACCTTC	CASSPGQPPGYGYTF
.	TRBJ2-7	TRBV7-9	few	TGTGCCAGCAGTCCAGACTCCAACTCCTACGAGCAGTACTTC	CASSPDSNSYEQYF
.	TRBJ1-2	TRBV5-4	.	TGTGCCAGCAGCTGGGGCCGGGGGCCGTCGCGCTACACCTTC	CASSWGRGPSRYTF
TRBD1	TRBJ2-2	TRBV4-3	.	TGCGCCAGCAGCCAGACAGGGGTACGCACCGGGGAGCTGTTTTTT	CASSQTGVRTGELFF
.	TRBJ2-7	TRBV2	few	TGTGCCAGCAGCCCCCAGAGGGGGGTAGGCGAGCAGTACTTC	CASSPQRGVGEQYF
TRBD1	TRBJ1-1	TRBV20-1	few	TGCAGTGCTGCAGGGGGGAACACTGAAGCTTTCTTT	CSAAGGNTEAFF
TRBD2	TRBJ2-5	TRBV7-2	.	TGTGCCAGCAGCTTAGCAGGACTAGCGCGGATCCAAGAGACCCAGTACTTC	CASSLAGLARIQETQYF
.	TRBJ2-7	TRBV7-9	.	TGTGCCAGCAGCCGGGTCTACGAGCAGTACTTC	CASSRVYEQYF
.	TRBJ1-2	TRBV7-3	many	TGTGCCAGCAGCTCAGGGCCAAACTATGGCTACACCTTC	CASSSGPNYGYTF
.	TRBJ1-5	TRBV10-3	few	TGTGCCATCACGGGGGGGAGCAATCAGCCCCAGCATTTT	CAITGGSNQPQHF
.	TRBJ2-5	TRBV2	.	TGTGCCAGCAGTGAGACACTCTTCCGGACATCAAAAGAGACCCAGTACTTC	CASSETLFRTSKETQYF
TRBD1	TRBJ2-5	TRBV20-1	many	TGCAGTGCTCGCAGGGGGAGCAATTGGGAGACCCAGTACTTC	CSARRGSNWETQYF
TRBD2	TRBJ2-5	TRBV5-1	.	TGCGCCAGCAGCTTGGGGACTAGCTTTTACCAAGAGACCCAGTACTTC	CASSLGTSFYQETQYF
.	TRBJ2-2	TRBV12-3/TRBV12-4	.	TGTGCCAGCAGTTTAACTAGAAGCACCGGGGAGCTGTTTTTT	CASSLTRSTGELFF
TRBD2	TRBJ2-2	TRBV20-1	few	TGCAGTGCTAGAGATCTCGCTAGCGGGGCTGACACCGGGGAGCTGTTTTTT	CSARDLASGADTGELFF
.	TRBJ1-6	TRBV20-1	.	TGCAGTGCTAGAGCAGGGGCTAGTATCTCCTATAATTCACCCCTCCACTTT	CSARAGASISYNSPLHF
.	TRBJ2-2	TRBV14	.	TGTGCCAGCAGCCAAGGGATTTCGGACACCGGGGAGCTGTTTTTT	CASSQGISDTGELFF
.	TRBJ1-2	TRBV12-3/TRBV12-4	.	TGTGCCACCCGATCTACAGGGCGGAACTATGGCTACACCTTC	CATRSTGRNYGYTF
.	TRBJ2-3	TRBV9	.	TGTGCCAGCAGCGTAGTGGGGGCGGGGAGTCAAGATACGCAGTATTTT	CASSVVGAGSQDTQYF
.	TRBJ2-2	TRBV6-2/TRBV6-3	.	TGTGCCGGCCAGCGGCGGGCCGGGGAGCTGTTTTTT	CAGQRRAGELFF
.	TRBJ2-5	TRBV27	many	TGTGCCAGCAGTTTCGACAGGATAGAGACCCAGTACTTC	CASSFDRIETQYF
.	TRBJ2-1	TRBV6-2/TRBV6-3	few	TGTGCCAGCAGACCTAGACAGGTGTACAATGAGCAGTTCTTC	CASRPRQVYNEQFF
.	TRBJ1-1	TRBV5-1	few	TGCGCCAGCAGCTTGGCCTCTGGGGGGGCCGAAGCTTTCTTT	CASSLASGGAEAFF
.	TRBJ2-3	TRBV7-2	many	TGTGCCAGCAGCTTATACACAGATACGCAGTATTTT	CASSLYTDTQYF
TRBD2	TRBJ2-5	TRBV5-6	.	TGTGCCAGCAGTCGTAGCGGGGCTCAGTACTTC	CASSRSGAQYF
.	TRBJ2-1	TRBV3-1	.	TGTGCCAGCAGCCTCACAGAAAGCAACAATGAGCAGTTCTTC	CASSLTESNNEQFF
.	TRBJ2-1	TRBV6-1	few	TGTGCCAGCAGTAGGCAGGGTGGCGGCAATGAGCAGTTCTTC	CASSRQGGGNEQFF